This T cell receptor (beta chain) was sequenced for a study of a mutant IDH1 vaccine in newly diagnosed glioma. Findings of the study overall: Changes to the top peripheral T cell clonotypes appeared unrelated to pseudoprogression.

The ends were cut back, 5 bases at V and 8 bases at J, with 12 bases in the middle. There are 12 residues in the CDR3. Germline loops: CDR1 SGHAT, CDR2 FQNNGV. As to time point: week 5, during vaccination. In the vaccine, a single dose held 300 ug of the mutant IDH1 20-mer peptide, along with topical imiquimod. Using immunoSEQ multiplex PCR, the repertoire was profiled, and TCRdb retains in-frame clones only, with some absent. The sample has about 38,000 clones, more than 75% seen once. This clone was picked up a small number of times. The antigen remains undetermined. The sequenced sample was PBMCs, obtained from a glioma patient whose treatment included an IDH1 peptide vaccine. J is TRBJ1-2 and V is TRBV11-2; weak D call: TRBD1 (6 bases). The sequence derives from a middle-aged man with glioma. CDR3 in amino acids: CASSATGLGYTF. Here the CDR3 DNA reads TGTGCCAGCAGCGCGACAGGATTAGGCTACACCTTC.